A single sample gave rise to the 15 T cell receptor beta chains below, sequenced in a study of blood T cell repertoires in COVID-19. The data were produced by immunoSEQ multiplex PCR, yet TCRdb's version contains in-frame clones alone and is incomplete. The sample has just under 350,000 clones, 87% seen once. The sequencing sample was made of peripheral blood. These receptors originate from a woman aged 45 to 65 with COVID-19, enrolled during active disease.

This chain connects TRBV27 to TRBJ2-7; D possibly corresponds to TRBD1 (6 bases). Germline lookup yields CDR1 MNHEY and CDR2 SMNVEV (reference sequence). Trimming pared 5 bases from V and 6 bases from J, leaving 14 bases between. The CDR3 loop spans 13 amino acids. The chain's CDR3 is CASSPQTGSEQYF. In nucleotides, the CDR3 is TGTGCCAGCAGTCCTCAGACAGGCAGCGAGCAGTACTTC.

The chain couples TRBV6-5 to TRBJ1-2; the D is unclear. V was clipped by 2 bases and J by 0 bases, with 7 bases between them. The germline V gene encodes CDR1 MNHEY and CDR2 SVGAGI. The CDR3 runs 14 residues. CDR3 protein: CASSYRDTNYGYTF. The CDR3 coding sequence is TGTGCCAGCAGTTACCGAGATACTAACTATGGCTACACCTTC.

This clone appeared once. V gene TRBV19 combines with J gene TRBJ2-7; D not certain. The CDR3 consists of 14 residues. The germline V gene has CDR1 LNHDA and CDR2 SQIVND (reference sequence). Trimming took 3 bases from V and 2 from J, leaving 11 bases between them. CDR3 in DNA: TGTGCCAGTAGTATCTCGCGCCCCCCCTACGAGCAGTACTTC. This encodes CASSISRPPYEQYF.

This CDR3 is CANTIRQPQHF. DNA for the CDR3: TGTGCCAACACTATACGCCAGCCCCAGCATTTT. The V and J genes are TRBV2 and TRBJ1-5, with D hard to call. Germline values: CDR1 SNHLY, CDR2 FYNNEI. V shed 10 bases and J shed 7 bases, with 11 bases lying between them. The CDR3 extends over 11 amino acids.

This chain uses TRBV5-1 with TRBJ2-7; TRBD2 aligns across 9 bases. This CDR3 is built from 12 residues. Germline trimming cut 4 bases from V and 7 bases from J; bases unmatched to any gene: 3. Germline V gene lookup returns CDR1 SGHRS and CDR2 YFSETQ. Written as DNA, the CDR3 is TGCGCCAGCAGCCGACTAGCGGATGAGCAGTACTTC. It encodes CASSRLADEQYF.

This sequence joins TRBV18 and TRBJ2-1; 7 bases fit TRBD1. The CDR3 has 15 amino acids. Germline CDR1 KGHSH, CDR2 LQKENI. After removal of 3 bases from V and 2 bases from J, the junction contained 4 bases not matched to a gene. The CDR3 here is CASSPTGDTYNEQFF. CDR3 nucleotides: TGTGCCAGCTCACCCACAGGGGACACCTACAATGAGCAGTTCTTC.

The chain recombines TRBV2 with TRBJ2-1, with TRBD1 identical over 8 bases. The CDR3 runs 15 residues. Germline values: CDR1 SNHLY, CDR2 FYNNEI. V lost 4 bases to trimming and J lost 4 bases; unmatched junction nucleotides: 6. The CDR3 DNA follows: TGTGCCAGCAGTGGTCCGGGACAGGCGTACAATGAGCAGTTCTTC. Protein product: CASSGPGQAYNEQFF.

This clone showed up just once. This chain connects TRBV9 to TRBJ2-5, with D possibly matching TRBD2 (6 bases). Germline lookup yields CDR1 SGDLS and CDR2 YYNGEE. With 0 bases removed from V and 2 bases from J, the gap between germline ends came to 20 bases. CDR3 size: 18 residues. CDR3 region: CASSVGSSAHPIQETQYF. The CDR3 DNA follows: TGTGCCAGCAGCGTAGGGTCTAGCGCTCATCCCATACAAGAGACCCAGTACTTC.

The rearrangement uses TRBV28 and TRBJ1-5; unclear D gene. The CDR3 extends over 12 amino acids. Trimming took off 6 bases at V and 11 bases at J, with 14 bases between the two ends. In germline, CDR1 is MDHEN, CDR2 SYDVKM. CDR3 in DNA: TGTGCCAGCAGACCTAATAACGCGGCCCAGCATTTT. Translation: CASRPNNAAQHF.

The chain combines TRBV5-1 with TRBJ1-2; possible D gene TRBD1, 5 bases. The CDR3 totals 14 residues. V dropped 4 bases and J dropped 4 bases, with 14 bases sitting between them. Germline V CDR1 and CDR2: SGHRS, YFSETQ. The CDR3 loop reads CASSPIDSPYGYTF. The CDR3 nucleotides read TGCGCCAGCAGCCCTATTGACAGTCCCTATGGCTACACCTTC.

This clone was observed a handful of times. The chain joins TRBV6-5 to TRBJ1-1; no clear D gene. The CDR3 extends over 11 amino acids. CDR1 MNHEY and CDR2 SVGAGI come from the germline V gene. Deletions cut 6 bases from V and 11 bases from J, with 13 bases between. CDR3 in DNA: TGTGCCAGCAGCGAGGAGGTGAGGGCTTTCTTT. Amino acid sequence: CASSEEVRAFF.

V and J are TRBV19 and TRBJ2-3; TRBD2 agrees at 7 bases. There are 15 residues in the CDR3. The germline V gene encodes CDR1 LNHDA and CDR2 SQIVND (reference sequence). V gave up 6 bases and J gave up 6 bases; unmatched junction bases: 12. CDR3 protein: CASRSGASGKDTQYF. In DNA, the CDR3 is TGTGCCAGTAGGTCGGGCGCCAGCGGGAAGGATACGCAGTATTTT. Based on the CDR3 plus reference TRBV19 and TRBJ2-3, the full variable domain is DGGITQSPKYLFRKEGQNVTLSCEQNLNHDAMYWYRQDPGQGLRLIYYSQIVNDFQKGDIAEGYSVSREKKESFPLTVTSAQKNPTAFYLCASRSGASGKDTQYFGPGTRLTVL.

CDR3 nucleotide sequence: TGTGCCAGCAGCTTGGGACTAGCGGGAGGATGGGTCTCCAATGAGCAGTTCTTC. Protein product: CASSLGLAGGWVSNEQFF. J is TRBJ2-1 and V is TRBV5-5; 13 bases align to TRBD2. The CDR3 has 18 residues. Looked up from germline, CDR1 is SGHKS and CDR2 is YYEKEE (reference sequence). The trim removed 0 bases at V and 6 bases at J, leaving 9 bases unmatched.

This clone was seen just once. This chain joins TRBV27 and TRBJ1-2, with a weak D call TRBD1 (5 bases). Deletions cut 2 bases from V and 8 bases from J, with 9 bases between. CDR1 and CDR2 (germline): MNHEY, SMNVEV (reference sequence). The CDR3 runs 12 residues. CDR3 sequence: CASSLQGTGYTF. The CDR3 bases are TGTGCCAGCAGTTTACAGGGAACCGGCTACACCTTC.

About this clone itself: Other DNA sequences of this sample code for an identical CDR3. The chain combines TRBV9 with TRBJ2-7; possible D gene TRBD1, 5 bases. This CDR3 spans 13 amino acids. Looked up from germline, CDR1 is SGDLS and CDR2 is YYNGEE. V lost 3 bases, J lost 3 bases, and 10 bases lay in between. CDR3 nucleotides: TGTGCCAGCAGCGCCGGACAAAACTACGAGCAGTACTTC. Its protein product is CASSAGQNYEQYF.